Listed here are 22 T cell receptor beta chains from one sample, sequenced in a study of CD8 T cells in ankylosing spondylitis. Whole-study findings and limits: A TCR beta motif of under 10 highly homologous variants appeared characteristic of ankylosing spondylitis blood.

These receptors' targets are unknown. MiXCR was run by TCRdb on the 5' RACE reads, yielding one entry per CDR3 protein. The sample records about 450,000 distinct CDR3 sequences, more than 25% being singletons. Sequencing was carried out using blood, either unsorted or a sorted T cell fraction (not recorded which). These receptors were taken from a male donor with ankylosing spondylitis.

The V and J genes are TRBV5-6 and TRBJ1-1; 7 bases line up with TRBD1. The CDR3 loop spans 16 amino acids. CDR1 is SGHDT, CDR2 YYEEEE, per germline. With V trimmed by 1 base and J by 4 bases, 10 bases remained unmatched. The CDR3 DNA sequence: TGTGCCAGCAGCTTGCTCTCGGGACAGACCTCCACTGAAGCTTTCTTT. It translates to CASSLLSGQTSTEAFF. Together with reference TRBV5-6 and TRBJ1-1, the CDR3 gives the full variable domain: DAGVTQSPTHLIKTRGQQVTLRCSPKSGHDTVSWYQQALGQGPQFIFQYYEEEERQRGNFPDRFSGHQFPNYSSELNVNALLLGDSALYLCASSLLSGQTSTEAFFGQGTRLTVV.

The chain is built from TRBV5-5 and TRBJ2-1; D call uncertain. CDR3 length equals 14 residues. CDR1 and CDR2 (germline): SGHKS, YYEKEE (reference sequence). Trimming took off 4 bases at V and 0 bases at J, with 8 bases between the two ends. CDR3 amino acids: CASSIGSSYNEQFF. As DNA, the CDR3 is TGTGCCAGCAGCATCGGTAGCTCCTACAATGAGCAGTTCTTC.

This clonotype turned up a few times. The J gene is TRBJ2-7, the V gene TRBV7-8, with 12 bases that match TRBD2. Germline V gives CDR1 SGHVS, CDR2 FQNEAQ. The CDR3 is 15 amino acids. Germline trimming cut 5 bases from V and 2 bases from J; bases unmatched to any gene: 4. CDR3 residues: CASSPTSGRTYEQYF. As DNA, the CDR3 is TGTGCCAGCAGCCCCACTAGCGGGAGGACCTACGAGCAGTACTTC.

This clonotype was detected ten times or more. V is TRBV19 and J is TRBJ2-1, with TRBD1 matching over 9 bases. After removal of 7 bases from V and 2 bases from J, the junction contained 18 bases not matched to a gene. Germline V gene sequence: CDR1 LNHDA, CDR2 SQIVND (reference sequence). CDR3 length: 19 amino acids. The CDR3 is CASTDTRRTGTGTYNEQFF. The CDR3 bases are TGTGCCAGTACCGACACGAGGAGGACCGGGACAGGGACCTACAATGAGCAGTTCTTC. The whole variable domain, remainder taken from reference TRBV19 and TRBJ2-1, is DGGITQSPKYLFRKEGQNVTLSCEQNLNHDAMYWYRQDPGQGLRLIYYSQIVNDFQKGDIAEGYSVSREKKESFPLTVTSAQKNPTAFYLCASTDTRRTGTGTYNEQFFGPGTRLTVL.

The rearrangement uses TRBV15 and TRBJ2-3; D ambiguous. The length of the CDR3 is 13 residues. V was clipped by 1 base and J by 5 bases, with 7 bases between them. In germline, CDR1 is LNHNV, CDR2 YYDKDF (reference sequence). CDR3 sequence reads: CATSRGPGDTQYF. CDR3 nucleotide sequence: TGTGCCACCAGCAGAGGTCCCGGAGATACGCAGTATTTT. Supplemented by reference TRBV15 and TRBJ2-3, the full variable domain reads DAMVIQNPRYQVTQFGKPVTLSCSQTLNHNVMYWYQQKSSQAPKLLFHYYDKDFNNEADTPDNFQSRRPNTSFCFLDIRSPGLGDTAMYLCATSRGPGDTQYFGPGTRLTVL.

This clonotype has only a few counts. The chain employs TRBV24-1 and TRBJ2-1; D is tentatively TRBD1 or TRBD2 (5 bases each). The CDR3 covers 15 residues. CDR1 KGHDR and CDR2 SFDVKD come from the germline V gene. Deletions cut 2 bases from V and 3 bases from J, with 10 bases between. In DNA form, the CDR3 reads TGTGCCACCAGTGATTGGGGCGGGCACTACAATGAGCAGTTCTTC. The encoded protein is CATSDWGGHYNEQFF.

The V and J genes are TRBV12-3 or TRBV12-4 and TRBJ1-1; D remains unclear. This CDR3 has 13 amino acids. V was clipped by 4 bases and J by 9 bases, with 15 bases between them. CDR3 DNA sequence: TGTGCCAGCAGTTGGAAAGAAAGGACCCAAGCTTTCTTT. This sequence encodes CASSWKERTQAFF.

This clonotype was seen repeatedly, ten times or more. The chain joins TRBV12-3 or TRBV12-4 to TRBJ1-2, with 7 bases matching TRBD1. Trimming took 4 bases from V and 5 from J; bases not matched to a gene: 4. The CDR3 is 13 residues long. CDR3 sequence reads: CASSSDRDYGYTF. CDR3 in DNA: TGTGCCAGCAGTTCCGACAGGGATTATGGCTACACCTTC.

This clonotype was detected only a few times. The rearrangement uses TRBV29-1 and TRBJ2-5, with 9 nucleotides matching TRBD2. This CDR3 has 16 amino acids. V trimming: 7 bases; J trimming: 5 bases; junction bases outside the gene matches: 17. Germline CDR1 reads SQVTM; CDR2 reads ANQGSEA. CDR3 bases: TGCAGCGCCCGCGACTTAGATAGCGGGAGAATGGAGACCCAGTACTTC. This codes for CSARDLDSGRMETQYF.

This clonotype was picked up a small number of times. The rearrangement joins TRBV4-2 to TRBJ1-4; 8 bases are a match to TRBD1. CDR1 is LGHNA, CDR2 YNFKEQ, per germline. The CDR3 is made up of 18 amino acids. Trimming at V came to 0 bases and at J to 8 bases, leaving 14 bases not matched to a gene. Here the CDR3 DNA reads TGTGCCAGCAGCCAAGATCTTGTTCGGACAGGGTGGCAAGAAAAACTGTTTTTT. Translation gives CASSQDLVRTGWQEKLFF.

This clonotype was recorded at least ten times. The J gene is TRBJ1-4, the V gene TRBV12-3 or TRBV12-4; a possible D gene is TRBD1 (5 bases). The CDR3 contains 14 residues. Trimming cost V 9 bases and J 2 bases, with 13 bases left between them. As DNA, the CDR3 is TGTGCCAGTCTACGGGGGGTTACTAATGAAAAACTGTTTTTT. This sequence encodes CASLRGVTNEKLFF.

The rearrangement links TRBV24-1 to TRBJ2-1, with 7 bases aligning to TRBD2. Trimming removed 2 bases from V and 2 bases from J; junction bases left unmatched: 5. This CDR3 region has 16 residues. Per the germline V gene, CDR1 is KGHDR and CDR2 is SFDVKD. CDR3 residues: CATSDSSGGAYNEQFF. CDR3 DNA sequence: TGTGCCACCAGTGATTCTAGCGGAGGGGCCTACAATGAGCAGTTCTTC.

The table lists this clonotype with a count of one. The V call is TRBV11-2, the J call TRBJ1-1; D is possibly TRBD1 (6 bases). This CDR3 contains 17 residues. Trimming cost V 1 base and J 2 bases, with 17 bases left between them. Germline loops: CDR1 SGHAT, CDR2 FQNNGV. The CDR3 loop is CASSLVQGSLSNTEAFF. The CDR3 bases are TGTGCCAGCAGCTTAGTGCAGGGGTCCCTCTCTAACACTGAAGCTTTCTTT. Full variable domain (rest looked up from reference TRBV11-2 and TRBJ1-1): EAGVAQSPRYKIIEKRQSVAFWCNPISGHATLYWYQQILGQGPKLLIQFQNNGVVDDSQLPKDRFSAERLKGVDSTLKIQPAKLEDSAVYLCASSLVQGSLSNTEAFFGQGTRLTVV.

This chain joins TRBV7-2 and TRBJ2-7, with TRBD1 matching 9 bases. Germline V gene sequence: CDR1 SGHTA, CDR2 FQGNSA. After removal of 1 base from V and 0 bases from J, the junction contained 1 base not matched to a gene. This CDR3 region has 15 residues. This chain's CDR3 is CASSLGQGGSYEQYV. The CDR3 DNA reads as TGTGCCAGCAGCTTAGGACAGGGGGGCTCCTACGAGCAGTACGTC.

This chain joins TRBV4-1 and TRBJ2-2; a possible D gene is TRBD1 (6 bases). CDR3 length: 18 residues. CDR1 is MGHRA, CDR2 YSYEKL, per germline. V lost 3 bases and J 0 bases, leaving 17 bases between the germline ends. The CDR3 DNA is TGCGCCAGCAGCCAGATCAGGGGTCAGCCCTCGAACACCGGGGAGCTGTTTTTT. It yields the protein CASSQIRGQPSNTGELFF.

The chain is built from TRBV2 and TRBJ2-1, with a tentative D call TRBD1 (6 bases). Germline V gives CDR1 SNHLY, CDR2 FYNNEI. The CDR3 totals 15 residues. V was trimmed by 8 bases and J by 0 bases, leaving 14 bases between them. The CDR3 protein is CASGTGHPSYNEQFF. For the CDR3, the DNA is TGTGCCAGCGGAACGGGACACCCCTCCTACAATGAGCAGTTCTTC.

The CDR3 here is CASSPRPGNEQYV. In nucleotides, the CDR3 is TGTGCCAGCAGCCCTCGTCCCGGTAACGAGCAGTACGTC. The chain is built from TRBV7-2 and TRBJ2-7; D call uncertain. V was pared by 5 bases and J by 5 bases, with 13 bases between. The CDR3 consists of 13 residues. The V gene's germline CDR1 is SGHTA and CDR2 FQGNSA.

The chain carries TRBV5-6 and TRBJ2-7; a weak D match, TRBD1 (5 bases). V was shortened by 4 bases and J by 3 bases, with 17 bases between the two germline ends. The germline gives CDR1 SGHDT, CDR2 YYEEEE. The CDR3 totals 15 residues. The CDR3 loop reads CASSRQPGSSYEQYV. The CDR3 DNA sequence: TGTGCCAGCAGCCGACAGCCCGGCAGTAGCTACGAGCAGTACGTC.

The gene calls are TRBV5-1 and TRBJ2-5; 8 bases line up with TRBD2. V trimming: 0 bases; J trimming: 5 bases; junction bases outside the gene matches: 6. The CDR3 sequence is 15 residues long. Germline-derived CDR1 and CDR2 are SGHRS and YFSETQ. DNA for the CDR3: TGCGCCAGCAGCTTGGCCGGGACTAGGGATGAGACCCAGTACTTC. Residues: CASSLAGTRDETQYF.

V gene TRBV15 combines with J gene TRBJ2-2, with TRBD1 matching 12 bases. The CDR3 is 17 residues long. Unmatched junction bases numbered 6, after V lost 0 bases and J lost 7 bases. The germline V gene encodes CDR1 LNHNV and CDR2 YYDKDF (reference sequence). CDR3 protein: CATSRDLGQGANGELFF. The CDR3 DNA is TGTGCCACCAGCAGAGATCTGGGACAGGGGGCGAACGGGGAGCTGTTTTTT.

In its sample, this clonotype was seen a few times. The CDR3 sequence is CASSETVAGGTDTQYF. The CDR3 DNA is TGCGCCAGCAGTGAGACGGTAGCGGGAGGAACAGATACGCAGTATTTT. V gene TRBV10-1 combines with J gene TRBJ2-3; TRBD2 agrees at 10 bases. V gave up 2 bases and J gave up 3 bases; unmatched junction bases: 5. CDR1 and CDR2 (germline): WNHNN, SYGVQD (reference sequence). The CDR3 runs to 16 residues.

This clonotype appeared once. The gene calls are TRBV30 and TRBJ2-5, with D perhaps assigned TRBD1 or TRBD2 (5 bases each). The CDR3 consists of 14 residues. Trimming removed 0 bases from V and 4 bases from J, with 12 bases in between. Germline CDR1 and CDR2: GTSNPN and SVGIG (reference sequence). The CDR3 bases are TGTGCCTGGAGTGTACGGGGCGGAGGAGAGACCCAGTACTTC. It specifies CAWSVRGGGETQYF.